The source of this TCR beta chain is a study of T cell changes during pregnancy in multiple sclerosis. J gave up 4 bases and V 4 bases, and 12 bases lay outside the gene matches. CDR1 is SGHTS, CDR2 YDEGEE, per germline. There are 17 residues in the CDR3. Method: immunoSEQ multiplex PCR; TCRdb's copy keeps in-frame clones and lacks some. The data contain 40,000 or so clones, roughly nine tenths of them seen just once; the ten biggest clones take up around 5.5%. Sequencing used CD8+ T cells from peripheral blood mononuclear cells, obtained in the third trimester of pregnancy. This receptor was obtained from a female donor with multiple sclerosis, enrolled in a pregnancy study. This chain links TRBV5-8 with TRBJ1-2; TRBD1 agrees at 11 bases. The CDR3 reads CASSLRTGGASLYGYTF. DNA of the CDR3: TGTGCCAGCAGCCTAAGGACAGGGGGCGCGTCGCTCTATGGCTACACCTTC.